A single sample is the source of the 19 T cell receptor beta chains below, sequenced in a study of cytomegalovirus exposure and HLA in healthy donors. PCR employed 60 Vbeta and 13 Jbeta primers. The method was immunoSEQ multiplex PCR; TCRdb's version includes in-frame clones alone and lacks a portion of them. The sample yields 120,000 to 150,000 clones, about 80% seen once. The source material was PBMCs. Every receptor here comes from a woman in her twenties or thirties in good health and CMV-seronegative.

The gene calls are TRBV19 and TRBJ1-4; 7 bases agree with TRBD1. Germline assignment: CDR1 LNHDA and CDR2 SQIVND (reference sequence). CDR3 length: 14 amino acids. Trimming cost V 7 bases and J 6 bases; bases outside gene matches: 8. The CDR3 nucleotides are TGTGCCAGTACCCTGGGCAGGGGGGATGAAAAACTGTTTTTT. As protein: CASTLGRGDEKLFF. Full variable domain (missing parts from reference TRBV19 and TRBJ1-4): DGGITQSPKYLFRKEGQNVTLSCEQNLNHDAMYWYRQDPGQGLRLIYYSQIVNDFQKGDIAEGYSVSREKKESFPLTVTSAQKNPTAFYLCASTLGRGDEKLFFGSGTQLSVL.

CDR3 in amino acids: CASSLRPAGVYGYTF. The CDR3 DNA is TGTGCCAGTAGTCTCCGCCCAGCAGGGGTCTATGGCTACACCTTC. The chain recombines TRBV19 with TRBJ1-2; maybe TRBD1 (6 bases). CDR1 and CDR2 (germline): LNHDA, SQIVND (reference sequence). The CDR3 extends over 15 amino acids. Trimming cost V 5 bases and J 4 bases, with 17 bases left between them.

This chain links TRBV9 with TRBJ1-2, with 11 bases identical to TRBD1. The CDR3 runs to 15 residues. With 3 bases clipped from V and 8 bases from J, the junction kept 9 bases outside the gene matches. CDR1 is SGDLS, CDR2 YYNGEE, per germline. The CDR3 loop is CASSDRTGGKRGYTF. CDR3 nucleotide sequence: TGTGCCAGCAGCGACCGGACAGGGGGCAAGAGAGGCTACACCTTC.

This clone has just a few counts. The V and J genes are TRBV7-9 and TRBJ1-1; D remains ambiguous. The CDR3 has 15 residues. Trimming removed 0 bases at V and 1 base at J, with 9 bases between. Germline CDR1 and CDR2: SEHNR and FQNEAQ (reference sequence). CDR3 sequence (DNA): TGTGCCAGCAGCTTAGCGTGGGAGCGGAACACTGAAGCTTTCTTT. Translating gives CASSLAWERNTEAFF. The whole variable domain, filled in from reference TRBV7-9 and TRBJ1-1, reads DTGVSQNPRHKITKRGQNVTFRCDPISEHNRLYWYRQTLGQGPEFLTYFQNEAQLEKSRLLSDRFSAERPKGSFSTLEIQRTEQGDSAMYLCASSLAWERNTEAFFGQGTRLTVV.

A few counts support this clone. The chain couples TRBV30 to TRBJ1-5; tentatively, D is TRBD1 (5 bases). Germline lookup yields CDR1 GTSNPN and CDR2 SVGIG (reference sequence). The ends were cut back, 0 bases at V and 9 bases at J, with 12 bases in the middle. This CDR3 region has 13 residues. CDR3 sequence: CAWSVGGDGPQHF. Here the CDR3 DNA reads TGTGCCTGGAGTGTTGGAGGGGACGGGCCCCAGCATTTT.

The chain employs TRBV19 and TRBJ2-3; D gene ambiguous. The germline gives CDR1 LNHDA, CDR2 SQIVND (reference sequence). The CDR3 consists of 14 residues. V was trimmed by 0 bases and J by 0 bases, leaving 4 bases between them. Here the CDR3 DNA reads TGTGCCAGTAGTATAGACACTAGCACAGATACGCAGTATTTT. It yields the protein CASSIDTSTDTQYF.

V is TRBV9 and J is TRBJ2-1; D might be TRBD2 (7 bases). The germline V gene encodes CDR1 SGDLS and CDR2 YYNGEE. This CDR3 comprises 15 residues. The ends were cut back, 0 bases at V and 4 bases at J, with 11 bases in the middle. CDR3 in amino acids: CASSVAAGAYNEQFF. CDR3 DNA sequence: TGTGCCAGCAGCGTAGCGGCGGGGGCGTACAATGAGCAGTTCTTC. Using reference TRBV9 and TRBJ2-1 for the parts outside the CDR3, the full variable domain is DSGVTQTPKHLITATGQRVTLRCSPRSGDLSVYWYQQSLDQGLQFLIQYYNGEERAKGNILERFSAQQFPDLHSELNLSSLELGDSALYFCASSVAAGAYNEQFFGPGTRLTVL.

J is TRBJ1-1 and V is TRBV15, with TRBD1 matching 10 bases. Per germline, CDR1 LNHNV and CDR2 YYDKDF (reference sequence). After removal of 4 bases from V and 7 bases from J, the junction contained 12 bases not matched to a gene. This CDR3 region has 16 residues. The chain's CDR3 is CATSNRRTGGGVEAFF. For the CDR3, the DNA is TGTGCCACCAGCAACCGGAGGACAGGGGGGGGAGTTGAAGCTTTCTTT.

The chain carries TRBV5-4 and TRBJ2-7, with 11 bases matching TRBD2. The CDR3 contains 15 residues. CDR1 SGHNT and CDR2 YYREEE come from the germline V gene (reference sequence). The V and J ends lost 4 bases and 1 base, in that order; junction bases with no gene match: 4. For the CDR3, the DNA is TGTGCCAGCAGCAAGGGACTAGCGGCGTCCTACGAGCAGTACTTC. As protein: CASSKGLAASYEQYF.

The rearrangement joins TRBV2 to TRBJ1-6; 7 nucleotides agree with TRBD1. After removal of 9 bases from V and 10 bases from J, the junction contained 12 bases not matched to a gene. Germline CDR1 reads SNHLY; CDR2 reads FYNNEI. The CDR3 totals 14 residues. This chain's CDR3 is CARAEGANSSPLHF. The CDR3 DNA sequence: TGTGCCAGAGCGGAGGGGGCCAACAGCTCACCCCTCCACTTT.

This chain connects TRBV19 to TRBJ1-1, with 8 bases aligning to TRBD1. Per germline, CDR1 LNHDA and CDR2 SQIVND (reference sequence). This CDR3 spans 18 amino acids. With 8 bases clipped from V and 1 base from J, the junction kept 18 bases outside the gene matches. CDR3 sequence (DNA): TGTGCCAGTCTATATGGACAGGGTACGGACTCATCGAACACTGAAGCTTTCTTT. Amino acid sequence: CASLYGQGTDSSNTEAFF.

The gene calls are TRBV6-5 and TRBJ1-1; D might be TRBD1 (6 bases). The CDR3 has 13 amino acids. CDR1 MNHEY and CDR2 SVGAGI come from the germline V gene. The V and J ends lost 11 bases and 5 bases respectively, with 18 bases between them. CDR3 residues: CAAGGGPETEAFF. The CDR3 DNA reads TGTGCCGCTGGGGGCGGGCCAGAGACTGAAGCTTTCTTT.

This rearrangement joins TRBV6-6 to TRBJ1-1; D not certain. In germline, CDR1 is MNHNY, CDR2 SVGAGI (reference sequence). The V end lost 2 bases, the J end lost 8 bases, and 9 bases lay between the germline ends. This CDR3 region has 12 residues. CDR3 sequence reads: CASSYPGGEAFF. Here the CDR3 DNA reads TGTGCCAGCAGTTACCCGGGCGGGGAAGCTTTCTTT.

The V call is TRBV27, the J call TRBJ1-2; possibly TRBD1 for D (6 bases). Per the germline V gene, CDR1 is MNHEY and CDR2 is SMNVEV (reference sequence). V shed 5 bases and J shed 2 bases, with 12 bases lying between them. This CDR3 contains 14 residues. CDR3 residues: CASSRQAANYGYTF. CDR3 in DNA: TGTGCCAGCAGTCGACAGGCCGCAAACTATGGCTACACCTTC.

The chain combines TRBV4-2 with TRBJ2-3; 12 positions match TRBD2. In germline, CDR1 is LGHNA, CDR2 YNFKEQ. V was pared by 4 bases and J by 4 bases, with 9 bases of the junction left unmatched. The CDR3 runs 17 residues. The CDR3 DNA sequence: TGTGCCAGCAGCCGGGCTAGCGGGGGGGCCGCTCCAGATACGCAGTATTTT. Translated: CASSRASGGAAPDTQYF.

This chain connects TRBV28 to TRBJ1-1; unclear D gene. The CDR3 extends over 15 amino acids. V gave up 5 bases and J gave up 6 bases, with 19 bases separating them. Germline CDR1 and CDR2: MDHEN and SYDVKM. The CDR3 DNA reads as TGTGCCAGCAGTCCCGCGCCGGAGGGCGCTTCTGAAGCTTTCTTT. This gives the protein CASSPAPEGASEAFF. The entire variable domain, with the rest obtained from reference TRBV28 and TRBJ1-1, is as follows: DVKVTQSSRYLVKRTGEKVFLECVQDMDHENMFWYRQDPGLGLRLIYFSYDVKMKEKGDIPEGYSVSREKKERFSLILESASTNQTSMYLCASSPAPEGASEAFFGQGTRLTVV.

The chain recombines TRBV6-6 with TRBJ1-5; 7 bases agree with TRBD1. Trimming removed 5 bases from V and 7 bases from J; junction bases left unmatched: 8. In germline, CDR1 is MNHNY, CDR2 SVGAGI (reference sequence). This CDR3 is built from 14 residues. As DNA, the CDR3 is TGTGCCAGCAGTGCTGGGACAGAAGGACAGCCCCAGCATTTT. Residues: CASSAGTEGQPQHF.

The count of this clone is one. CDR3 sequence (DNA): TGTGCCAGCAGCTTGGCCGGGACTAGCGGGGGGTACTACAATGAGCAGTTCTTC. It encodes CASSLAGTSGGYYNEQFF. This chain uses TRBV5-8 with TRBJ2-1; 15 bases align to TRBD2. Per the germline V gene, CDR1 is SGHTS and CDR2 is YDEGEE. V lost 0 bases and J lost 3; bases outside the gene matches: 4. This CDR3 has 18 residues.

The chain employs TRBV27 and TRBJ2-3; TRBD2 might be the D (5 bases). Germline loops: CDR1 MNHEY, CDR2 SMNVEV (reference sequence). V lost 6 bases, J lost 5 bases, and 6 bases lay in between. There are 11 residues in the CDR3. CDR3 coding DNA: TGTGCCAGCAGGGGGAGAGATACGCAGTATTTT. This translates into CASRGRDTQYF.